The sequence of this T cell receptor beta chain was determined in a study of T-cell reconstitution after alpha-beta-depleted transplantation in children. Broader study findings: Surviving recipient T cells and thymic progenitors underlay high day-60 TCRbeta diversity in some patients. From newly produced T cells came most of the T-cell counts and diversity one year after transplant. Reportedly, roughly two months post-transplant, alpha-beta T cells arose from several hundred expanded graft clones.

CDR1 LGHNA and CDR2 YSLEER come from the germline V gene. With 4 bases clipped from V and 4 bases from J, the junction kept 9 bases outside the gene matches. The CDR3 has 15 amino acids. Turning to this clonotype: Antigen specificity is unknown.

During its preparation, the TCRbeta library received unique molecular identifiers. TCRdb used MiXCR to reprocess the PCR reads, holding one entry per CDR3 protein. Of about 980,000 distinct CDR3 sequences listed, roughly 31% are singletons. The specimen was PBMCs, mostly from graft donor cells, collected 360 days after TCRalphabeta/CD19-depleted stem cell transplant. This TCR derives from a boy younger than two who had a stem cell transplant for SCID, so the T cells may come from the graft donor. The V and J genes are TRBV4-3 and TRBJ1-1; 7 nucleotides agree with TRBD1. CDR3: CASSLGRAGGTEAFF. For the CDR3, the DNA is TGCGCCAGCAGCCTAGGGCGGGCAGGGGGCACTGAAGCTTTCTTT.